This T cell receptor (beta chain) was profiled in a study of naive and memory T cell subsets. CMV status came from CD4+ IFNgamma after overnight CMV lysate stimulation. Cells stained for CD3, CD4, CD8, CD45RA and CD27 were sorted into four subsets. General study points: Possibly reflecting memory cells re-expressing CD45RA, a few larger clonotypes occurred in naive repertoires, especially CD8.

The V end lost 3 bases, the J end lost 10 bases, and 16 bases lay between the germline ends. The CDR3 covers 14 residues. The V gene's germline CDR1 is SGHTA and CDR2 FQGTGA. An equimolar mix of two oligonucleotides served as the beta constant-region primer for TRBC1 and TRBC2. Four rounds of PCR amplified the ligated cDNA using nested alpha and beta constant-region primers plus SP2. An oligonucleotide with the SP2 primer and a 12-nucleotide UMI was ligated to the cDNA 3' end. TCRdb itself ran the UMI-ligation and nested PCR reads through MiXCR, one entry per CDR3 protein. The repertoire holds 140,000 to 150,000 distinct CDR3 sequences, with roughly 20% as singletons. Worth noting for this clonotype: Its specificity is not known.

Source material: naive CD4+ T cells from blood. The receptor comes from a human donor in good health. V and J are TRBV7-3 and TRBJ2-1; D perhaps matches TRBD2 (6 bases). This CDR3 is CASSLALEAGEQFF. The CDR3 nucleotides are TGTGCCAGCAGCTTGGCGCTAGAGGCGGGAGAGCAGTTCTTC.